This T cell receptor beta chain was sequenced in a study of human T cells and chemical hapten exposure. Study overall: The study lasted around 22 weeks, and patients were dosed weekly with diphenylcyclopropenone on the scalp throughout. Slight volume differences across pooled libraries mainly accounted for varying per-sample TCR yields. Study-wide results and limits: Patch test score rose with PT1 expanded TCRs, significant at 8, 16, 32, not 4.

As for time point: patch test 1, 2 weeks after DPC sensitization. Treatment given: therapeutic diphenylcyclopropenone sensitization with weekly scalp DPC. Unique molecular identifiers were attached to individual cDNA molecules within the library. TCRdb re-called the RACE reads through MiXCR, storing one row per CDR3 protein. The sample shows fewer than 100,000 distinct CDR3 sequences, around 11% of them seen only once. As regards this clonotype: Its antigen is currently unknown.

CDR1 and CDR2 from the germline V gene are SQVTM and ANQGSEA. This CDR3 contains 11 residues. Between the trimmed V and J ends, which lost 7 bases and 3 bases, there was a span of 9 bases. This TCR derives from an older woman with alopecia areata. Some clones in this sample may be carry-over from other donors' samples. The chain couples TRBV29-1 to TRBJ1-2; D is ambiguous. The sequenced sample was whole blood, obtained in connection with sensitization to the hapten diphenylcyclopropenone (DPC). The CDR3 sequence is CSADLHYGYTF. CDR3 sequence (DNA): TGCAGCGCCGACCTACACTATGGCTACACCTTC.